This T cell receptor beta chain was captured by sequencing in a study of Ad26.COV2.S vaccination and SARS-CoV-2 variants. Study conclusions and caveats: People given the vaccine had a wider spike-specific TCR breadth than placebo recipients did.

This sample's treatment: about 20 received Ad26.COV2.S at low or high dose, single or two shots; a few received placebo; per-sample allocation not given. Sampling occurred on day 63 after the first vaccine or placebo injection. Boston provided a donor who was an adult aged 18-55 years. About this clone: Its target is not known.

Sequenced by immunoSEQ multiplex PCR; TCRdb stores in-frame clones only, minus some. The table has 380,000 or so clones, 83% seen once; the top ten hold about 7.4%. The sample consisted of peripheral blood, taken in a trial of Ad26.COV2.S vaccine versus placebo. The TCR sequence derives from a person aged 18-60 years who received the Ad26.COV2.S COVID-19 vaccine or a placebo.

In DNA form, the CDR3 reads TGTGCCAGCAGCCTAGCGGGGTGGAATGAGCAGTTCTTC. As protein: CASSLAGWNEQFF. The chain joins TRBV27 to TRBJ2-1; 9 positions match TRBD2. The J segment lost 7 bases and the V segment lost 6 bases, leaving 4 bases of the junction unmatched. This CDR3 is built from 13 residues. Germline CDR1 is MNHEY and CDR2 is SMNVEV (reference sequence).